Described below is a single T cell receptor beta chain sequence and its context. Its antigen is unidentified. The sample belongs to a study of cytomegalovirus exposure and HLA in healthy donors. Findings and limits, study-wide: 150 to 200 TCR beta chains were listed as cytomegalovirus-associated.

Primers for the PCR totalled 60 Vbeta and 13 Jbeta. Sequencing was performed with immunoSEQ multiplex PCR; in TCRdb, only in-frame clones are kept and a portion is missing. The table includes some 90,000 clones, about three quarters detected once. Unmatched junction bases numbered 5, after V lost 7 bases and J lost 5 bases. Germline CDR1 MNHNS, CDR2 SASEGT. The CDR3 covers 14 residues. The genes are TRBV6-1 and TRBJ1-4; 9 positions agree with TRBD1. This receptor was identified in a man aged 35 to 55 in good health and CMV-seronegative. The sample was PBMCs. CDR3 DNA: TGTGCCAGCATTCCGGGACAGGGAAATGAAAAACTGTTTTTT. Translation gives CASIPGQGNEKLFF.